The clone carrying this T cell receptor (beta chain) was counted ten times or more. Primers used for first-strand cDNA, a TRAV- and TRBV-specific set, covered both alpha and beta chains. A constant-region primer paired with the V-primer adapter amplified TCRs over about 19 PCR cycles. TCRdb processed the reads anew with MiXCR; each CDR3 protein has one entry. The sample includes about 84,000 distinct CDR3 sequences, less than 20% of them seen just once. The sample belongs to a study of low-dose radiotherapy and immunotherapy resistance in tumors. The wider study: For Cohort 1, fractions of 0.5 Gy were given every 2 weeks, reaching 6.5 Gy overall.

Unmatched junction bases numbered 15, after V lost 5 bases and J lost 6 bases. The CDR3 consists of 17 residues. The time point denotes: after trial treatment. Treatment meaning: LDRT plus nivolumab, ipilimumab, low-dose cyclophosphamide and aspirin (RACIN trial). V usage is TRBV12-3 or TRBV12-4 and J usage is TRBJ2-1, with TRBD2 matching 8 bases. The sequence was collected from a male donor with prostate cancer. The sequences come from PBMCs, collected after low-dose radiotherapy plus immunotherapy. This CDR3 reads CASSDQGWAGGRNEQFF. CDR3 bases: TGTGCCAGCAGTGACCAGGGGTGGGCGGGAGGCCGCAATGAGCAGTTCTTC.